Listed here are 5 T cell receptor beta chains from one sample, sequenced in a study of blood T cell repertoires in COVID-19. TCRdb keeps only in-frame clones here, not all; method: immunoSEQ multiplex PCR. The table has a few hundred thousand clones, more than 80% seen once. The sample consisted of peripheral blood. Every receptor here comes from a middle-aged man with acute or convalescent COVID-19.

The gene calls are TRBV19 and TRBJ1-4; D unresolved. V was trimmed by 5 bases and J by 4 bases, leaving 11 bases between them. This CDR3 has 14 residues. Germline assignment: CDR1 LNHDA and CDR2 SQIVND (reference sequence). The CDR3 loop is CASSAQTLNEKLFF. CDR3 nucleotide sequence: TGTGCCAGTAGTGCCCAGACACTTAATGAAAAACTGTTTTTT.

This chain connects TRBV28 to TRBJ1-3, with unresolved D. Germline CDR1 MDHEN, CDR2 SYDVKM. Deletions cut 8 bases from V and 4 bases from J, with 15 bases between. The CDR3 sequence is 14 residues long. The CDR3 protein is CASRTPTTGNTIYF. The CDR3 DNA reads as TGTGCCAGCCGAACCCCGACAACCGGAAACACCATATATTTT.

This chain connects TRBV27 to TRBJ1-5; D possibly corresponds to TRBD1 (5 bases). CDR3 length: 15 residues. Germline CDR1 is MNHEY and CDR2 is SMNVEV (reference sequence). V lost 0 bases to trimming and J lost 7 bases, with 13 bases between them. The CDR3 DNA reads TGTGCCAGCAGTTTATCGGCAGGGTCGAGCCAGCCCCAGCATTTT. Translation gives CASSLSAGSSQPQHF.

The CDR3 coding sequence is TGTGCCAGTAGTATAGCTGAGAGCCCCTACGAGCAGTACTTC. Translation gives CASSIAESPYEQYF. This rearrangement joins TRBV19 to TRBJ2-7; D is undetermined. CDR1 is LNHDA, CDR2 SQIVND, per germline (reference sequence). This CDR3 region has 14 residues. V was pared by 1 base and J by 2 bases, with 9 bases between.

This clone has just one count. The chain employs TRBV10-3 and TRBJ2-7; a weak D match, TRBD1 (6 bases). The CDR3 consists of 13 residues. V shed 3 bases and J shed 4 bases, with 10 bases lying between them. CDR1 and CDR2 (germline): ENHRY, SYGVKD. This CDR3 reads CAISEFRGYEQYF. The DNA for the CDR3 is TGTGCCATCAGTGAATTCAGGGGTTACGAGCAGTACTTC.